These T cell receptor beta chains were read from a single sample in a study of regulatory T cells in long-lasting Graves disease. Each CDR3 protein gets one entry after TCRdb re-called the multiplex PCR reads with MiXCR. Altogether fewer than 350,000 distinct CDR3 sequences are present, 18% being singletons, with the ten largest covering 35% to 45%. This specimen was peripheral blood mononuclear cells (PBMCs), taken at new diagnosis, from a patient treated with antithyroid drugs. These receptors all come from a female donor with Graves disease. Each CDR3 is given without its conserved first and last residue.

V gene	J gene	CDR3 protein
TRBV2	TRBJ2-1	ASSTSSYNEQF
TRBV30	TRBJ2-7	AWSKQGIGSYEQY
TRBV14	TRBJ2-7	ASARGSFKSYEQY
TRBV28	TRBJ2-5	ASSLVGVEETQY
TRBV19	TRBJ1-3	ASSIGGSSGNTIY
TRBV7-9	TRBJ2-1	ASSLDPGGPYNEQF
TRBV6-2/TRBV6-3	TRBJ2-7	ASKSAGYEQY
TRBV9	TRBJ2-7	ASSAGTLFLQQY
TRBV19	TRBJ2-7	ASSSTSGIGARPYEQY
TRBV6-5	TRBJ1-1	ASSYRRDTEAF
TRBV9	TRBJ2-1	ASSTGLAEFNEQF
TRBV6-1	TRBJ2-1	ASRRGLGDNEQF